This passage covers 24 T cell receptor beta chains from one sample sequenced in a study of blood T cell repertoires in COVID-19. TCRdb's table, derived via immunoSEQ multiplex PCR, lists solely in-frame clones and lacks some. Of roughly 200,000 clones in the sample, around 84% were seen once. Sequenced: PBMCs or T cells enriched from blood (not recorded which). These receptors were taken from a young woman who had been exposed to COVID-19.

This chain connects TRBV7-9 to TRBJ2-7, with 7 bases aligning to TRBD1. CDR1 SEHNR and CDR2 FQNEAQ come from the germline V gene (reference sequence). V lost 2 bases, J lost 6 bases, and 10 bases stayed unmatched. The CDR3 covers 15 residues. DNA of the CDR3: TGTGCCAGCAGCTTAACGACAGGGAAAGATTTCGAGCAGTACTTC. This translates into CASSLTTGKDFEQYF.

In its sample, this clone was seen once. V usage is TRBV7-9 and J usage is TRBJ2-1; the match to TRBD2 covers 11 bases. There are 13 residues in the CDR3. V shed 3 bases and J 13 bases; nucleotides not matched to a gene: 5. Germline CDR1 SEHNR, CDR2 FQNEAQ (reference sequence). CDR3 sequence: CASSLTSGVYQFF. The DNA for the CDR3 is TGTGCCAGCAGCTTGACTAGCGGGGTTTACCAGTTCTTC.

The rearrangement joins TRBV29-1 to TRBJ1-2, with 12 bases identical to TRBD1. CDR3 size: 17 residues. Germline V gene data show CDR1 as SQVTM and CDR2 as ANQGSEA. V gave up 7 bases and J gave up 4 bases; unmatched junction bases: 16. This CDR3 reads CSANSGTGGRPPYGYTF. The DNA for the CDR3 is TGCAGCGCAAATTCCGGGACAGGGGGCCGCCCCCCCTATGGCTACACCTTC.

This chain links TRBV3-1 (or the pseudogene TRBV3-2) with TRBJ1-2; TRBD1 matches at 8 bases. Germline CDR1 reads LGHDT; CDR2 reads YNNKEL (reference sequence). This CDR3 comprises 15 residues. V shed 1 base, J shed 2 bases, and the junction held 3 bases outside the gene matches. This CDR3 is CASSQADRENYGYTF. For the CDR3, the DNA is TGTGCCAGCAGCCAAGCGGACAGGGAGAACTATGGCTACACCTTC.

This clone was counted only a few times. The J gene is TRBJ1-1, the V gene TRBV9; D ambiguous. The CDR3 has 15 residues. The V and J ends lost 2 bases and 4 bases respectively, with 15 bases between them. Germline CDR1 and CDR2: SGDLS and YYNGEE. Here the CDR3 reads CASSVPLTVGTEAFF. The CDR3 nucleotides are TGTGCCAGCAGCGTTCCCCTCACAGTCGGCACTGAAGCTTTCTTT.

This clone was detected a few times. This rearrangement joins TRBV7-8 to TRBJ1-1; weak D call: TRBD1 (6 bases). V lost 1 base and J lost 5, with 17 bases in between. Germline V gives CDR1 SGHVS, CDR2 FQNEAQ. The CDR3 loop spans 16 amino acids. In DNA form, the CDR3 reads TGTGCCAGCAGCTTAGGAAGGTGGGGGGGGCGAACTGAAGCTTTCTTT. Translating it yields CASSLGRWGGRTEAFF.

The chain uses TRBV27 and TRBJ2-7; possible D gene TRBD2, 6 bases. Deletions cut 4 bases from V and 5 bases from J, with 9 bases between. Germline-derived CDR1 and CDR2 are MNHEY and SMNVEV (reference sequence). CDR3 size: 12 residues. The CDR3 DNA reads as TGTGCCAGCAGTTCGACTAGTAACGAGCAGTACTTC. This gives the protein CASSSTSNEQYF.

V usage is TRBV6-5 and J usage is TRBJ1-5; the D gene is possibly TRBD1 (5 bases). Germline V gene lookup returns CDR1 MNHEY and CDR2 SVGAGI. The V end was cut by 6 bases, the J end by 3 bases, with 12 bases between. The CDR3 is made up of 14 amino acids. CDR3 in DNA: TGTGCCAGCAGAGGGGAGGGAAACAATCAGCCCCAGCATTTT. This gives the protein CASRGEGNNQPQHF.

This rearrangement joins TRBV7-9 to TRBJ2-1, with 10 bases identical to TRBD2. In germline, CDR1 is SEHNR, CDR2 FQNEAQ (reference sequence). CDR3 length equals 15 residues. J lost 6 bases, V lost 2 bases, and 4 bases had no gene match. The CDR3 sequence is CASSLSGGAPNEQFF. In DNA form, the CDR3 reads TGTGCCAGCAGCTTAAGCGGGGGGGCGCCCAATGAGCAGTTCTTC.

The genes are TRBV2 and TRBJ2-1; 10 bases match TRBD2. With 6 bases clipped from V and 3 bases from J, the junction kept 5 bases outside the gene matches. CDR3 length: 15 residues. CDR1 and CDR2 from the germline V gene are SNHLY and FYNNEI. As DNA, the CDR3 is TGTGCCAGCAGACCTCTAGCGGGGGTCTACAATGAGCAGTTCTTC. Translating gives CASRPLAGVYNEQFF.

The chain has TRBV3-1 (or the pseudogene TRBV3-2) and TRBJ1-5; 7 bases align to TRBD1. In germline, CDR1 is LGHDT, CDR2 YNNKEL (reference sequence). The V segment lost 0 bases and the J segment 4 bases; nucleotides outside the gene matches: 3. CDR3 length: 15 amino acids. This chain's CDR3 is CASSQDLTGNQPQHF. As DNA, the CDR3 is TGTGCCAGCAGCCAAGATTTGACAGGGAATCAGCCCCAGCATTTT.

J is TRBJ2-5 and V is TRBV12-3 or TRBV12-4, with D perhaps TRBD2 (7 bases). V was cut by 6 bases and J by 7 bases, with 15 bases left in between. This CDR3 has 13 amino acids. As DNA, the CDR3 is TGTGCCAGCAGGGGAGGGACCAGGGGGACCCAGTACTTC. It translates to CASRGGTRGTQYF.

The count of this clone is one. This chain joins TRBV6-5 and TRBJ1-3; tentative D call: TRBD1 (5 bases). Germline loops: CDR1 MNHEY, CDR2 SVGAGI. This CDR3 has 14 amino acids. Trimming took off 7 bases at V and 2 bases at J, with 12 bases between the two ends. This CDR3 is CASTGVGAGNTIYF. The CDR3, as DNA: TGTGCCAGCACCGGAGTAGGGGCTGGAAACACCATATATTTT.

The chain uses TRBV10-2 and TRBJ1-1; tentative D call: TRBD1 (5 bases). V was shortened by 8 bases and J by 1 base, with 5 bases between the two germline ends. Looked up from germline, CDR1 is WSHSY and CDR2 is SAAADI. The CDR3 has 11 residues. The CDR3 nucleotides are TGCGCCAGCGGACAGAACACTGAAGCTTTCTTT. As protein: CASGQNTEAFF.

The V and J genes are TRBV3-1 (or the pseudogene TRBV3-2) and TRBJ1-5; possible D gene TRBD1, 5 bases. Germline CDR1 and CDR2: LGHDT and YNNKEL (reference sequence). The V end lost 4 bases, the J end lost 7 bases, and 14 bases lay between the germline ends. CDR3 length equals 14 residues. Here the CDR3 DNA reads TGTGCCAGCAGCCCCCGGGAGGGGTACCAGCCCCAGCATTTT. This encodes CASSPREGYQPQHF.

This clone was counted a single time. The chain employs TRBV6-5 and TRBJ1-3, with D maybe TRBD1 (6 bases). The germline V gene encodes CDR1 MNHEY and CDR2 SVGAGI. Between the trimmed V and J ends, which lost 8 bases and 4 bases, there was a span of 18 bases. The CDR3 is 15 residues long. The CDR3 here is CASWGRGVRGNTIYF. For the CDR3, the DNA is TGTGCCAGCTGGGGCAGGGGAGTGCGCGGAAACACCATATATTTT.

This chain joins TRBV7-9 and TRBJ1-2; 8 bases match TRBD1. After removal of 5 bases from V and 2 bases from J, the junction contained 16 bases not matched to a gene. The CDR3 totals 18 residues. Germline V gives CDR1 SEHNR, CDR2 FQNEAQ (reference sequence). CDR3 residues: CASSRRTGINRSNYGYTF. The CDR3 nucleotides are TGTGCCAGCAGCCGCCGGACAGGGATAAACCGATCAAACTATGGCTACACCTTC.

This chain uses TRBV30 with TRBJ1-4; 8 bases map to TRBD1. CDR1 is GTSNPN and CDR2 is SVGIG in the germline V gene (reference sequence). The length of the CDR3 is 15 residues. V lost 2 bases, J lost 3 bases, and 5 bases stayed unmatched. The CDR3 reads CAWSSRGHSNEKLFF. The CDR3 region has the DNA TGTGCCTGGAGTTCCAGGGGGCATTCTAATGAAAAACTGTTTTTT.

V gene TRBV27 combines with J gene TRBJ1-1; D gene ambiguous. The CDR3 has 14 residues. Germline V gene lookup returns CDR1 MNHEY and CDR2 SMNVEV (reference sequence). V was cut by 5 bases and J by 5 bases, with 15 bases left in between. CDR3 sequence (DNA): TGTGCCAGCAGTCTCCATCGGGATGGGACTGAAGCTTTCTTT. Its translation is CASSLHRDGTEAFF.

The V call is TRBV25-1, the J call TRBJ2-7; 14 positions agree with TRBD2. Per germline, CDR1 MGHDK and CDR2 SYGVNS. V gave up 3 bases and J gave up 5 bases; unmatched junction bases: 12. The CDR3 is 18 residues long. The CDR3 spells CASSDRVRTSGGNNEQYF. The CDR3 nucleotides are TGTGCCAGCAGTGACAGAGTTAGGACTAGCGGGGGGAACAACGAGCAGTACTTC.

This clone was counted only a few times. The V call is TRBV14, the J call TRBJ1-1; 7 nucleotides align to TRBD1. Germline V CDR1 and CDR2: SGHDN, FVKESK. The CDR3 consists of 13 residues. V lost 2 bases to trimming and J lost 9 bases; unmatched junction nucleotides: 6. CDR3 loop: CASSQPTGFKAFF. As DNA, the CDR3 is TGTGCCAGCAGCCAACCGACAGGGTTTAAAGCTTTCTTT.

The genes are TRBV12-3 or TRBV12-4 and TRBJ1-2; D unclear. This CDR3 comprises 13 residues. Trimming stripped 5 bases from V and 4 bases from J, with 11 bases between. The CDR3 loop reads CASSPGAGYGYTF. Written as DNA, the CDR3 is TGTGCCAGCAGTCCAGGAGCGGGCTATGGCTACACCTTC.

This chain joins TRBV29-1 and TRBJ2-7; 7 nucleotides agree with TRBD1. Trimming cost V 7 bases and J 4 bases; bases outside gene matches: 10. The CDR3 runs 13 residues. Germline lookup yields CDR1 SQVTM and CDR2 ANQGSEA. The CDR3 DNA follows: TGCAGCGCCTCAGGGGGAGTTAGATACGAGCAGTACTTC. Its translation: CSASGGVRYEQYF.

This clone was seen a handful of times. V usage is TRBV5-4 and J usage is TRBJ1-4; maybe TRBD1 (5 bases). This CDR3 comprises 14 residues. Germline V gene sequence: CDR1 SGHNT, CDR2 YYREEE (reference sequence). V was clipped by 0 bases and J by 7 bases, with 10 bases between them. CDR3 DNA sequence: TGTGCCAGCAGCTTGGAAGGGGCTGGTGAAAAACTGTTTTTT. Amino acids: CASSLEGAGEKLFF.